Listed here are 22 T cell receptor beta chains from one sample, sequenced in a study of blood T cell repertoires in COVID-19. This table comes from immunoSEQ multiplex PCR, and its TCRdb copy is limited to in-frame clones, with some not included. The sample gives some 190,000 clones, 84% of which show up once; 3.2% is in the top ten. What was sequenced was PBMCs or T cells enriched from blood (not recorded which). Receptors were obtained from a woman younger than 45 who had been exposed to COVID-19.

The chain employs TRBV7-8 and TRBJ1-5; unclear D gene. Germline CDR1 SGHVS, CDR2 FQNEAQ. The CDR3 extends over 15 amino acids. V was cut by 3 bases and J by 0 bases, with 9 bases left in between. CDR3 protein: CASSFIGDSNQPQHF. The DNA of the CDR3 is TGTGCCAGCAGCTTCATTGGAGATAGCAATCAGCCCCAGCATTTT.

The chain employs TRBV6-5 and TRBJ1-6; 7 bases align to TRBD1. V was clipped by 7 bases and J by 7 bases; unmatched bases: 7. Germline CDR1 and CDR2: MNHEY and SVGAGI. The CDR3 length is 14 residues. Written as DNA, the CDR3 is TGTGCCAGCACTCCGACAGGGAGAAATTCACCCCTCCACTTT. It yields the protein CASTPTGRNSPLHF.

V usage is TRBV10-1 and J usage is TRBJ2-1; 8 bases line up with TRBD2. Germline assignment: CDR1 WNHNN and CDR2 SYGVQD (reference sequence). The ends lost 6 bases at V and 3 bases at J; junction bases unmatched: 4. The CDR3 covers 14 residues. CDR3 coding DNA: TGCGCCAGCAGCCGGGGGGGCAGCTACAATGAGCAGTTCTTC. Protein: CASSRGGSYNEQFF.

This chain connects TRBV7-9 to TRBJ2-5; D perhaps matches TRBD1 (7 bases). CDR3 length: 14 residues. Trimming removed 7 bases from V and 5 bases from J, with 17 bases in between. Looked up from germline, CDR1 is SEHNR and CDR2 is FQNEAQ (reference sequence). The CDR3 DNA reads as TGTGCCAGCAACTCCAGGGGGGATTGGGAGACCCAGTACTTC. Amino acids: CASNSRGDWETQYF.

CDR3 protein: CASSLGDRAFLGYTF. Here the CDR3 DNA reads TGTGCCAGCAGCTTAGGGGACAGGGCTTTCCTTGGCTACACCTTC. The chain carries TRBV7-2 and TRBJ1-2, with 9 bases matching TRBD1. This CDR3 region has 15 residues. V lost 1 base and J lost 7; bases outside the gene matches: 7. In germline, CDR1 is SGHTA, CDR2 FQGNSA.

The V call is TRBV5-1, the J call TRBJ1-3, with 10 bases aligning to TRBD1. CDR3 size: 15 residues. Germline CDR1 reads SGHRS; CDR2 reads YFSETQ. After removal of 4 bases from V and 2 bases from J, the junction contained 3 bases not matched to a gene. CDR3 nucleotides: TGCGCCAGCAGCCCGGGACAGGGGCCTGGAAACACCATATATTTT. This codes for CASSPGQGPGNTIYF.

The rearrangement links TRBV29-1 to TRBJ1-2; 9 bases match TRBD1. Germline CDR1 and CDR2: SQVTM and ANQGSEA. The trim removed 6 bases at V and 3 bases at J, leaving 5 bases unmatched. The CDR3 is 13 residues long. The CDR3 DNA reads TGCAGCGTGGGACAGGGAGAGGACTATGGCTACACCTTC. It yields the protein CSVGQGEDYGYTF. Together with reference TRBV29-1 and TRBJ1-2, the CDR3 gives the full variable domain: SAVISQKPSRDICQRGTSLTIQCQVDSQVTMMFWYRQQPGQSLTLIATANQGSEATYESGFVIDKFPISRPNLTFSTLTVSNMSPEDSSIYLCSVGQGEDYGYTFGSGTRLTVV.

V gene TRBV11-2 combines with J gene TRBJ1-4; D gene uncertain. From germline, CDR1 is SGHAT and CDR2 FQNNGV. V was trimmed by 1 base and J by 0 bases, leaving 9 bases between them. The CDR3 runs 16 residues. The DNA for the CDR3 is TGTGCCAGCAGCTTAGGCACAGTTGCAACTAATGAAAAACTGTTTTTT. This gives the protein CASSLGTVATNEKLFF.

CDR3 sequence: CASSLYGSATEQYF. The DNA of the CDR3 is TGTGCCAGCAGTTTATACGGTTCCGCCACCGAGCAGTACTTC. This sequence joins TRBV27 and TRBJ2-7; no clear D. The ends were cut back, 1 base at V and 6 bases at J, with 13 bases in the middle. This CDR3 has 14 amino acids. From germline, CDR1 is MNHEY and CDR2 SMNVEV (reference sequence).

The gene calls are TRBV30 and TRBJ1-1; 8 positions match TRBD1. Per germline, CDR1 GTSNPN and CDR2 SVGIG (reference sequence). This CDR3 spans 13 amino acids. The V and J ends lost 4 bases and 4 bases, in that order; junction bases with no gene match: 5. The CDR3 here is CAWTGGSVTEAFF. The CDR3 DNA follows: TGTGCCTGGACAGGGGGCTCAGTCACTGAAGCTTTCTTT.

The CDR3 DNA sequence: TGTGCCAGCAGCCTTGGGACAGGGAACACCGGGGAGCTGTTTTTT. It encodes CASSLGTGNTGELFF. The rearrangement joins TRBV3-1 (or the pseudogene TRBV3-2) to TRBJ2-2; 8 bases are shared with TRBD1. V lost 4 bases and J lost 1; bases outside the gene matches: 2. The CDR3 covers 15 residues. Germline-derived CDR1 and CDR2 are LGHDT and YNNKEL (reference sequence).

The genes are TRBV7-6 and TRBJ1-6; the D gene is possibly TRBD1 (6 bases). Germline-derived CDR1 and CDR2 are SGHVS and FNYEAQ. Between the trimmed V and J ends, which lost 1 base and 7 bases, there was a span of 11 bases. The CDR3 loop spans 15 amino acids. DNA of the CDR3: TGTGCCAGCAGCTTAGGTAGCACAGGGAATTCACCCCTCCACTTT. This sequence encodes CASSLGSTGNSPLHF.

The J gene is TRBJ2-7, the V gene TRBV5-1, with a weak D call TRBD1 (6 bases). The germline V gene encodes CDR1 SGHRS and CDR2 YFSETQ. V dropped 5 bases and J dropped 2 bases, with 14 bases sitting between them. The CDR3 sequence is 14 residues long. CDR3 loop: CASSYREATYEQYF. The CDR3 coding sequence is TGCGCCAGCAGTTACAGGGAAGCAACCTACGAGCAGTACTTC.

This chain connects TRBV19 to TRBJ1-1, with D uncertain. Looked up from germline, CDR1 is LNHDA and CDR2 is SQIVND (reference sequence). The V and J ends lost 1 base and 0 bases respectively, with 6 bases between them. The CDR3 runs 14 residues. The DNA for the CDR3 is TGTGCCAGTAGTATAGCACAAATGAACACTGAAGCTTTCTTT. It yields the protein CASSIAQMNTEAFF.

V and J are TRBV10-3 and TRBJ1-2, with TRBD1 matching over 7 bases. This CDR3 has 14 residues. Per the germline V gene, CDR1 is ENHRY and CDR2 is SYGVKD. The junction had 7 bases not matched to a gene; V was cut back by 6 bases and J by 3 bases. In DNA, the CDR3 is TGTGCCATCAGCCAACCCGGGACAGACTATGGCTACACCTTC. Protein: CAISQPGTDYGYTF.

The chain is built from TRBV9 and TRBJ1-5, with 7 bases aligning to TRBD1. The CDR3 extends over 15 amino acids. Trimming cost V 0 bases and J 7 bases; bases outside gene matches: 7. Germline CDR1 and CDR2: SGDLS and YYNGEE. CDR3 sequence (DNA): TGTGCCAGCAGCGTAGAGGGACAGCACTCGCAGCCCCAGCATTTT. Translating it yields CASSVEGQHSQPQHF. The whole variable domain, filled in from reference TRBV9 and TRBJ1-5, reads DSGVTQTPKHLITATGQRVTLRCSPRSGDLSVYWYQQSLDQGLQFLIQYYNGEERAKGNILERFSAQQFPDLHSELNLSSLELGDSALYFCASSVEGQHSQPQHFGDGTRLSIL.

The chain uses TRBV12-5 and TRBJ2-1; TRBD2 matches at 8 bases. The CDR3 totals 14 residues. The junction had 6 bases not matched to a gene; V was cut back by 2 bases and J by 9 bases. Germline values: CDR1 LGHNT, CDR2 FRNRAP. The CDR3 loop reads CASGLFSGAGEQFF. CDR3 bases: TGTGCTAGTGGTTTGTTTAGCGGGGCAGGTGAGCAGTTCTTC.

The CDR3 sequence: CATSGLAGDTDTQYF. CDR3 coding DNA: TGTGCCACCTCCGGACTAGCGGGGGACACAGATACGCAGTATTTT. J is TRBJ2-3 and V is TRBV10-3; 13 bases line up with TRBD2. J gave up 2 bases and V 10 bases, and 6 bases lay outside the gene matches. The CDR3 extends over 15 amino acids. CDR1 and CDR2 from the germline V gene are ENHRY and SYGVKD.

The V and J genes are TRBV6-5 and TRBJ1-5, with a possible D match to TRBD1 (6 bases). V was pared by 5 bases and J by 2 bases, with 10 bases between. The germline CDR1 and CDR2 sequences are MNHEY and SVGAGI. The CDR3 contains 14 residues. The CDR3 nucleotides read TGTGCCAGCAGTAGCAGGGGAGGCAATCAGCCCCAGCATTTT. Its protein product is CASSSRGGNQPQHF.

The rearrangement links TRBV7-6 to TRBJ1-3, with D perhaps matching TRBD1 (5 bases). V lost 1 base, J lost 1 base, and 14 bases lay in between. The CDR3 is 17 residues long. Germline loops: CDR1 SGHVS, CDR2 FNYEAQ. CDR3 coding DNA: TGTGCCAGCAGCTTAGAAGGGCAGGGCTCGTCTGGAAACACCATATATTTT. This translates into CASSLEGQGSSGNTIYF. Complete variable domain (other parts from reference TRBV7-6 and TRBJ1-3): GAGVSQSPRYKVTKRGQDVALRCDPISGHVSLYWYRQALGQGPEFLTYFNYEAQQDKSGLPNDRFSAERPEGSISTLTIQRTEQRDSAMYRCASSLEGQGSSGNTIYFGEGSWLTVV.

V usage is TRBV30 and J usage is TRBJ1-5; 8 bases agree with TRBD1. Germline loops: CDR1 GTSNPN, CDR2 SVGIG (reference sequence). V lost 2 bases to trimming and J lost 0 bases; unmatched junction nucleotides: 3. The CDR3 is made up of 15 amino acids. CDR3 loop: CAWSSDRGSNQPQHF. As DNA, the CDR3 is TGTGCCTGGAGTTCCGACAGGGGTAGCAATCAGCCCCAGCATTTT. Full variable domain (rest looked up from reference TRBV30 and TRBJ1-5): SQTIHQWPATLVQPVGSPLSLECTVEGTSNPNLYWYRQAAGRGLQLLFYSVGIGQISSEVPQNLSASRPQDRQFILSSKKLLLSDSGFYLCAWSSDRGSNQPQHFGDGTRLSIL.

The chain joins TRBV5-1 to TRBJ2-6, with D unresolved. The ends were cut back, 2 bases at V and 0 bases at J, with 3 bases in the middle. CDR3 length: 14 amino acids. In germline, CDR1 is SGHRS, CDR2 YFSETQ. This CDR3 reads CASSFSSGANVLTF. The CDR3 DNA follows: TGCGCCAGCAGCTTCTCCTCTGGGGCCAACGTCCTGACTTTC.